The 18 T cell receptor beta chains presented below share a single source sample, sequenced in a study of T cell responses to AZD1222 COVID-19 vaccine. The assay was immunoSEQ multiplex PCR, and TCRdb's table has in-frame clones only and misses some. The table lists some 100,000 clones, less than 95% of them singletons. Material: peripheral blood, obtained on day 0 of AZD1222 vaccination. Receptor source: an adult in good health.

The CDR3 loop is CASSIGGMSSYEQYF. CDR3 in DNA: TGTGCCAGTAGTATAGGGGGCATGAGCTCCTACGAGCAGTACTTC. The V call is TRBV19, the J call TRBJ2-7; weak D call: TRBD1 (5 bases). CDR3 length: 15 residues. Trimming stripped 1 base from V and 0 bases from J, with 10 bases between. CDR1 is LNHDA, CDR2 SQIVND, per germline (reference sequence).

The chain links TRBV29-1 to TRBJ1-1; D gene ambiguous. The CDR3 consists of 15 residues. CDR1 and CDR2 from the germline V gene are SQVTM and ANQGSEA. V dropped 6 bases and J dropped 1 base, with 18 bases sitting between them. CDR3 loop: CSVAIQGRANTEAFF. CDR3 sequence (DNA): TGCAGCGTCGCTATACAAGGAAGGGCGAACACTGAAGCTTTCTTT. The entire variable domain, with the rest obtained from reference TRBV29-1 and TRBJ1-1, is as follows: SAVISQKPSRDICQRGTSLTIQCQVDSQVTMMFWYRQQPGQSLTLIATANQGSEATYESGFVIDKFPISRPNLTFSTLTVSNMSPEDSSIYLCSVAIQGRANTEAFFGQGTRLTVV.

The chain is built from TRBV4-1 and TRBJ1-1; TRBD1 matches 10 bases. V dropped 4 bases and J dropped 3; count of bases not matched to a gene: 2. The germline V gene encodes CDR1 MGHRA and CDR2 YSYEKL. There are 14 residues in the CDR3. The CDR3 DNA reads as TGCGCCAGCAGCCGGACAGGGGGTGACACTGAAGCTTTCTTT. This translates into CASSRTGGDTEAFF.

The genes are TRBV5-8 and TRBJ2-3; 12 bases are shared with TRBD2. The CDR3 extends over 16 amino acids. The trim removed 3 bases at V and 3 bases at J, leaving 5 bases unmatched. CDR1 is SGHTS, CDR2 YDEGEE, per germline. The chain's CDR3 is CASSSSSGGATDTQYF. In nucleotides, the CDR3 is TGTGCCAGCAGCTCCTCTAGCGGGGGGGCGACAGATACGCAGTATTTT.

The chain uses TRBV21-1 and TRBJ1-3; the table's D call of TRBD1 was not tested on the DNA. TRBV21-1 has pseudogene status. This CDR3 contains 17 residues. Here the CDR3 DNA reads TGTGCCAGCAGCACTAGGACGGGACAAAACTCTGGAAACACCATATATTTT. Translated, it gives CASSTRTGQNSGNTIYF.

The gene calls are TRBV7-6 and TRBJ1-1; 7 bases are shared with TRBD1. Germline trimming cut 3 bases from V and 5 bases from J; bases unmatched to any gene: 6. The CDR3 is 14 residues long. The V gene's germline CDR1 is SGHVS and CDR2 FNYEAQ. The CDR3 coding sequence is TGTGCCAGCAGCTTGACATTGACAGGGACTGAAGCTTTCTTT. Protein sequence: CASSLTLTGTEAFF. Using reference TRBV7-6 and TRBJ1-1 for the parts outside the CDR3, the full variable domain is GAGVSQSPRYKVTKRGQDVALRCDPISGHVSLYWYRQALGQGPEFLTYFNYEAQQDKSGLPNDRFSAERPEGSISTLTIQRTEQRDSAMYRCASSLTLTGTEAFFGQGTRLTVV.

The V call is TRBV9, the J call TRBJ1-2, with D unresolved. The CDR3 is 13 amino acids. Trimming left V 0 bases short and J 8 bases short, with 11 bases between. Germline values: CDR1 SGDLS, CDR2 YYNGEE. Here the CDR3 reads CASSVATGAGYTF. The CDR3 coding sequence is TGTGCCAGCAGCGTAGCTACGGGTGCCGGCTACACCTTC.

A single count supports this clone. V usage is TRBV9 and J usage is TRBJ1-4, with a tentative D call TRBD1 (6 bases). V lost 3 bases and J 6 bases, leaving 15 bases between the germline ends. This CDR3 is 15 amino acids long. CDR1 and CDR2 (germline): SGDLS, YYNGEE. The CDR3 sequence: CASSEQGLLDEKLFF. The CDR3 bases are TGTGCCAGCAGCGAACAGGGTCTTTTAGATGAAAAACTGTTTTTT.

This chain connects TRBV4-1 to TRBJ2-6, with unresolved D. The CDR3 is 14 residues long. Germline values: CDR1 MGHRA, CDR2 YSYEKL. Between the trimmed V and J ends, which lost 4 bases and 5 bases, there was a span of 9 bases. The CDR3 nucleotides read TGCGCCAGCAGCCGAACGCTCTGGGCCAACGTCCTGACTTTC. It translates to CASSRTLWANVLTF.

The table lists this clone with a count of one. The chain has TRBV29-1 and TRBJ1-1; D is possibly TRBD1 (5 bases). The V gene lost 3 bases and the J gene lost 1 base, with 6 bases spanning the gap. The CDR3 covers 12 residues. Germline V gives CDR1 SQVTM, CDR2 ANQGSEA. The CDR3 sequence: CSVDRANTEAFF. For the CDR3, the DNA is TGCAGCGTTGACAGGGCGAACACTGAAGCTTTCTTT. Full variable domain (missing parts from reference TRBV29-1 and TRBJ1-1): SAVISQKPSRDICQRGTSLTIQCQVDSQVTMMFWYRQQPGQSLTLIATANQGSEATYESGFVIDKFPISRPNLTFSTLTVSNMSPEDSSIYLCSVDRANTEAFFGQGTRLTVV.

The chain couples TRBV6-5 to TRBJ1-1; D perhaps matches TRBD1 (6 bases). CDR3 size: 15 residues. With 10 bases removed from V and 3 bases from J, the gap between germline ends came to 21 bases. Germline V lookup: CDR1 MNHEY, CDR2 SVGAGI. The CDR3 DNA is TGTGCCATCTCACGCGGGGGCCGAGGGGACACTGAAGCTTTCTTT. It translates to CAISRGGRGDTEAFF.

The chain combines TRBV5-6 with TRBJ1-2; D ambiguous. The V end lost 2 bases, the J end lost 5 bases, and 7 bases lay between the germline ends. Germline loops: CDR1 SGHDT, CDR2 YYEEEE. This CDR3 region has 12 residues. The CDR3 bases are TGTGCCAGCAGCTTTTCAGAGTATGGCTACACCTTC. As protein: CASSFSEYGYTF. Filled out from reference TRBV5-6 and TRBJ1-2, the complete variable domain reads DAGVTQSPTHLIKTRGQQVTLRCSPKSGHDTVSWYQQALGQGPQFIFQYYEEEERQRGNFPDRFSGHQFPNYSSELNVNALLLGDSALYLCASSFSEYGYTFGSGTRLTVV.

The chain couples TRBV5-1 to TRBJ1-1; D is unresolved. The CDR3 is 16 residues long. In germline, CDR1 is SGHRS, CDR2 YFSETQ. V gave up 4 bases and J gave up 3 bases, with 19 bases separating them. CDR3 loop: CASSPLGPDLHTEAFF. CDR3 sequence (DNA): TGCGCCAGCAGCCCACTCGGGCCGGATCTACACACTGAAGCTTTCTTT.

V gene TRBV28 combines with J gene TRBJ1-3; no firm D call. The germline V gene has CDR1 MDHEN and CDR2 SYDVKM. This CDR3 has 16 residues. V was pared by 7 bases and J by 0 bases, with 16 bases between. The CDR3 reads CASTPTRDYSGNTIYF. CDR3 nucleotide sequence: TGTGCCAGCACCCCCACTAGGGATTACTCTGGAAACACCATATATTTT.

The V call is TRBV28, the J call TRBJ1-5; TRBD1 is a possible D gene (6 bases). Between the trimmed V and J ends, which lost 1 base and 6 bases, there was a span of 10 bases. Per the germline V gene, CDR1 is MDHEN and CDR2 is SYDVKM. The CDR3 totals 14 residues. The CDR3 here is CASSLLGGSQPQHF. The DNA for the CDR3 is TGTGCCAGCAGTTTATTAGGGGGGTCTCAGCCCCAGCATTTT. Together with reference TRBV28 and TRBJ1-5, the CDR3 gives the full variable domain: DVKVTQSSRYLVKRTGEKVFLECVQDMDHENMFWYRQDPGLGLRLIYFSYDVKMKEKGDIPEGYSVSREKKERFSLILESASTNQTSMYLCASSLLGGSQPQHFGDGTRLSIL.

This clone has just one count. The V gene is TRBV7-2, the J gene TRBJ1-3, with a possible D match to TRBD1 (5 bases). V was cut by 2 bases and J by 4 bases, with 9 bases left in between. The V gene's germline CDR1 is SGHTA and CDR2 FQGNSA. The CDR3 extends over 14 amino acids. The chain's CDR3 is CASSLTGVGNTIYF. The CDR3 DNA reads as TGTGCCAGCAGCTTAACAGGTGTCGGAAACACCATATATTTT. Supplemented by reference TRBV7-2 and TRBJ1-3, the full variable domain reads GAGVSQSPSNKVTEKGKDVELRCDPISGHTALYWYRQSLGQGLEFLIYFQGNSAPDKSGLPSDRFSAERTGGSVSTLTIQRTQQEDSAVYLCASSLTGVGNTIYFGEGSWLTVV.

The V and J genes are TRBV5-1 and TRBJ2-7; either TRBD1 or TRBD2 may supply D (5 bases each). Germline assignment: CDR1 SGHRS and CDR2 YFSETQ. This CDR3 is built from 15 residues. V was trimmed by 2 bases and J by 2 bases, leaving 14 bases between them. The CDR3 nucleotides read TGCGCCAGCAGCTTAGCCGGGACGGACCCCTACGAGCAGTACTTC. As protein: CASSLAGTDPYEQYF.

This chain joins TRBV30 and TRBJ1-4, with 9 bases matching TRBD1. The length of the CDR3 is 14 residues. Germline CDR1 GTSNPN, CDR2 SVGIG (reference sequence). Trimming at V came to 2 bases and at J to 8 bases, leaving 6 bases not matched to a gene. The CDR3 spells CAWSTRDREEKLFF. CDR3 nucleotides: TGTGCCTGGAGTACCCGGGACAGGGAAGAAAAACTGTTTTTT.